This T cell receptor beta chain was sequenced for a study of cytomegalovirus exposure and HLA in healthy donors. Looking at the study overall: Prior work identified under 130 million unique TCR beta sequences in 190 million or so T cells.

General observations from the study: The productive fraction for most TCR beta V segments was about 87% or about 30% in an earlier analysis. When analyzed later, the rates of TCR association showed variation by HLA locus, with DRB1 the most and HLA-C the fewest. There was a cluster of highly shared sequence variants that was likely a sequencing artifact.

The PCR had 60 Vbeta and 13 Jbeta primers. The repertoire was sequenced with immunoSEQ multiplex PCR; TCRdb's copy has only in-frame clones and lacks some. The sample lists some 160,000 clones; around 84% were seen once. To note about this clone: Antigen specificity is unknown.

Trimming removed 3 bases from V and 8 bases from J; junction bases left unmatched: 6. The CDR3 length is 14 residues. In germline, CDR1 is SGHAT, CDR2 FQNNGV. Source material: PBMCs. The receptor was isolated from a man younger than 45 in good health and CMV-seropositive. V and J are TRBV11-2 and TRBJ2-1; 8 bases fit TRBD1. CDR3 DNA sequence: TGTGCCAGCAGCTTGGAGGACAGGGTACATGAGCAGTTCTTC. Protein sequence: CASSLEDRVHEQFF.